The next 8 T cell receptor beta chains were all read from a single sample in a study of T cell changes during pregnancy in multiple sclerosis. TCRdb keeps only in-frame clones here, not all; method: immunoSEQ multiplex PCR. The table has about 46,000 clones, approximately 89% seen once; the top ten hold about 3%. This material consisted of CD8+ T cells from peripheral blood mononuclear cells, taken in the second trimester of pregnancy. Receptor source: a female donor with multiple sclerosis, enrolled in a pregnancy study.

This chain links TRBV11-1 with TRBJ2-7; TRBD1 agrees at 9 bases. The germline V gene encodes CDR1 SGHAT and CDR2 FQDESV (reference sequence). The CDR3 covers 14 residues. V lost 2 bases to trimming and J lost 6 bases; unmatched junction nucleotides: 5. The CDR3 region has the DNA TGTGCCAGCAGCTTATGGGACAGGGCGACCGAGCAGTACTTC. Protein: CASSLWDRATEQYF.

The chain employs TRBV2 and TRBJ2-1; the match to TRBD2 covers 8 bases. The J segment lost 6 bases and the V segment lost 2 bases, leaving 6 bases of the junction unmatched. The CDR3 is 15 residues long. Germline V gives CDR1 SNHLY, CDR2 FYNNEI. Here the CDR3 DNA reads TGTGCCAGCAGTGAATTTGCGGGGGGCCCCAATGAGCAGTTCTTC. It codes for CASSEFAGGPNEQFF.

Relative to its sample, this clone is medium-sized. J is TRBJ2-7 and V is TRBV9, with D possibly being TRBD1 (6 bases). Germline assignment: CDR1 SGDLS and CDR2 YYNGEE. This CDR3 contains 14 residues. Deletions cut 3 bases from V and 5 bases from J, with 15 bases between. CDR3 in amino acids: CASSGDTRRDEQYF. The DNA of the CDR3 is TGTGCCAGCAGCGGGGACACGCGTCGGGACGAGCAGTACTTC.

This clone turned up a few times. The J gene is TRBJ2-1, the V gene TRBV4-2, with D perhaps TRBD2 (5 bases). The CDR3 consists of 16 residues. V lost 2 bases to trimming and J lost 1 base, with 12 bases between them. From germline, CDR1 is LGHNA and CDR2 YNFKEQ. The CDR3 region has the DNA TGTGCCAGCAGCCAAACTGTCGGGGAATCCTACAATGAGCAGTTCTTC. Its translation: CASSQTVGESYNEQFF.

V gene TRBV7-6 combines with J gene TRBJ1-4, with 8 bases identical to TRBD1. Germline V gene sequence: CDR1 SGHVS, CDR2 FNYEAQ. V was pared by 5 bases and J by 0 bases, with 5 bases of the junction left unmatched. The CDR3 length is 16 residues. The CDR3 DNA reads TGTGCCAGCAGCCAATCACAGGGGGCAACTAATGAAAAACTGTTTTTT. Its protein is CASSQSQGATNEKLFF.

V gene TRBV9 combines with J gene TRBJ2-3; 11 bases line up with TRBD2. V shed 0 bases, J shed 3 bases, and the junction held 3 bases outside the gene matches. CDR3 length equals 16 residues. In germline, CDR1 is SGDLS, CDR2 YYNGEE. The CDR3 DNA is TGTGCCAGCAGCGTAGAGCTAGCGGGGGGTACAGATACGCAGTATTTT. It translates to CASSVELAGGTDTQYF. Drawing the rest from reference TRBV9 and TRBJ2-3, the complete variable domain is DSGVTQTPKHLITATGQRVTLRCSPRSGDLSVYWYQQSLDQGLQFLIQYYNGEERAKGNILERFSAQQFPDLHSELNLSSLELGDSALYFCASSVELAGGTDTQYFGPGTRLTVL.

In the case of this clone: One junction end does not reproduce the germline sequence, and a read error may be involved. The chain combines TRBV6-5 with TRBJ1-1; perhaps TRBD1 as D (6 bases). This CDR3 has 12 amino acids. CDR1 and CDR2 from the germline V gene are MNHEY and SVGAGI. CDR3 amino acids: CASGQGNPEAFF. The DNA for the CDR3 is TGTGCCAGCGGTCAGGGGAACCCTGAAGCTTTCTTT.

The chain uses TRBV6-5 and TRBJ1-5; D may be TRBD1 (6 bases). In germline, CDR1 is MNHEY, CDR2 SVGAGI. With 5 bases removed from V and 3 bases from J, the gap between germline ends came to 14 bases. This CDR3 has 15 residues. CDR3 residues: CASSKGGDLNQPQHF. The DNA of the CDR3 is TGTGCCAGCAGTAAAGGGGGGGATCTCAATCAGCCCCAGCATTTT.